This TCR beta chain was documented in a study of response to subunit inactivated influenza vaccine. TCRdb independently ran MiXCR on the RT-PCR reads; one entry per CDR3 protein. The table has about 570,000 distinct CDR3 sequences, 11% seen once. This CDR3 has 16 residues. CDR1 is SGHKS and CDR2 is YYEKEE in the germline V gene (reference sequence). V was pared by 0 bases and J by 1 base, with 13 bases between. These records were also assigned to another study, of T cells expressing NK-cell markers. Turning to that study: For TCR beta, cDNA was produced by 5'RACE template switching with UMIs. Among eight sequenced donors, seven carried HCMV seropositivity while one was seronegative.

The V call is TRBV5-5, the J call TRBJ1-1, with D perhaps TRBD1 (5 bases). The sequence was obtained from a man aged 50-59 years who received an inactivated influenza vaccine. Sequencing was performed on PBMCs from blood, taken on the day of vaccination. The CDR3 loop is CASSLGPGGENTEAFF. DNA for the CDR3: TGTGCCAGCAGCTTGGGCCCTGGGGGTGAGAACACTGAAGCTTTCTTT.